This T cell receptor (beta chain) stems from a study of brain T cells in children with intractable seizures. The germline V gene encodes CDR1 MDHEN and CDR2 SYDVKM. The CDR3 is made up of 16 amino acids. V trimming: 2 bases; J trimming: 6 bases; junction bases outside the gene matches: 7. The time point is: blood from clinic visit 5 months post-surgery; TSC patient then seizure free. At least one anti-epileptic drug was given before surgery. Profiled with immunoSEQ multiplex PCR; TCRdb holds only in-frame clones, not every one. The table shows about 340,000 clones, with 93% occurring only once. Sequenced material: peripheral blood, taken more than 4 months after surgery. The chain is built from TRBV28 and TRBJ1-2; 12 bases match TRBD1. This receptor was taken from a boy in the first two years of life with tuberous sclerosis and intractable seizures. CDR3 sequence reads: CASSLPSGTGGDGYTF. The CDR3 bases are TGTGCCAGCAGTTTACCTTCGGGGACAGGGGGCGATGGCTACACCTTC.